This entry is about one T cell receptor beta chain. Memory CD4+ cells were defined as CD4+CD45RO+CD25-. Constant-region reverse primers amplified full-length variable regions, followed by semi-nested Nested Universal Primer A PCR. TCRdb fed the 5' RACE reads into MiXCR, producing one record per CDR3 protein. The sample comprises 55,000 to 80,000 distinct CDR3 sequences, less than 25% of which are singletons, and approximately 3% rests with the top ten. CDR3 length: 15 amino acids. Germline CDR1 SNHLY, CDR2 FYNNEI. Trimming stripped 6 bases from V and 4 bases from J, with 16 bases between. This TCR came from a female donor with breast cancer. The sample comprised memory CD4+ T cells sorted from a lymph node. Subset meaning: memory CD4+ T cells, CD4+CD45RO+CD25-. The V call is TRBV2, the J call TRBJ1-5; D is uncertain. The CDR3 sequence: CASSGRREANQPQHF. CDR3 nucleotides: TGTGCCAGCAGCGGGCGGAGGGAGGCGAATCAGCCCCAGCATTTT.